These 23 T cell receptor beta chains were all obtained from the same sample, sequenced in a study of a mutant IDH1 vaccine in newly diagnosed glioma. These receptors' targets are unknown. Repertoires were generated with immunoSEQ multiplex PCR, while TCRdb's copy carries only in-frame clones and drops some. The sample lists tens of thousands of clones, 85% to 95% occurring once. As to time point: week 35, safety follow-up. The investigators gave 300 ug of mutant IDH1 20-mer peptide in each vaccine dose, together with topical imiquimod. The sample consisted of PBMCs, taken from a glioma patient whose treatment included an IDH1 peptide vaccine. These receptors were obtained from a man aged 50 to 60 with glioma.

The rearrangement links TRBV30 to TRBJ1-5; tentatively, D is TRBD1 (5 bases). This CDR3 is built from 12 residues. The ends were cut back, 5 bases at V and 7 bases at J, with 12 bases in the middle. Germline CDR1 and CDR2: GTSNPN and SVGIG (reference sequence). This CDR3 is CAWGPGGQPQHF. CDR3 DNA: TGTGCCTGGGGTCCGGGGGGGCAGCCCCAGCATTTT.

The genes are TRBV14 and TRBJ1-1, with 7 bases identical to TRBD1. V lost 0 bases and J lost 1; bases outside the gene matches: 11. The germline V gene has CDR1 SGHDN and CDR2 FVKESK. This CDR3 spans 18 amino acids. The DNA of the CDR3 is TGTGCCAGCAGCCAAGATCCAGGGGGAGGGGTAGGGAACACTGAAGCTTTCTTT. This translates into CASSQDPGGGVGNTEAFF.

The chain combines TRBV15 with TRBJ2-7; D is perhaps TRBD1 or TRBD2 (6 bases each). V gave up 9 bases and J gave up 4 bases, with 13 bases separating them. The CDR3 loop spans 12 amino acids. Germline CDR1 reads LNHNV; CDR2 reads YYDKDF (reference sequence). This chain's CDR3 is CATGGPGYEQYF. CDR3 nucleotide sequence: TGTGCCACTGGGGGGCCCGGGTACGAGCAGTACTTC. The full variable domain, rest sourced from reference TRBV15 and TRBJ2-7, is DAMVIQNPRYQVTQFGKPVTLSCSQTLNHNVMYWYQQKSSQAPKLLFHYYDKDFNNEADTPDNFQSRRPNTSFCFLDIRSPGLGDTAMYLCATGGPGYEQYFGPGTRLTVT.

J is TRBJ1-6 and V is TRBV28, with TRBD1 identical over 7 bases. The CDR3 totals 14 residues. Germline-derived CDR1 and CDR2 are MDHEN and SYDVKM. The V and J ends lost 4 bases and 6 bases, in that order; junction bases with no gene match: 3. DNA for the CDR3: TGTGCCAGCAGTTCGACAGGGAGTAATTCACCCCTCCACTTT. Translating it yields CASSSTGSNSPLHF.

The chain links TRBV4-1 to TRBJ2-1, with D possibly being TRBD2 (7 bases). The V gene lost 3 bases and the J gene lost 5 bases, with 11 bases spanning the gap. CDR3 length: 14 amino acids. CDR1 MGHRA and CDR2 YSYEKL come from the germline V gene. The CDR3 DNA is TGCGCCAGCAGCCAGTTAGGGGGGGACAATGAGCAGTTCTTC. This encodes CASSQLGGDNEQFF.

The chain has TRBV7-2 and TRBJ1-2; 10 bases fit TRBD1. After removal of 4 bases from V and 5 bases from J, the junction contained 7 bases not matched to a gene. Germline CDR1 is SGHTA and CDR2 is FQGNSA. CDR3 size: 15 residues. CDR3 region: CASSSRQGAKYGYTF. The CDR3 bases are TGTGCCAGCAGCTCGAGACAGGGGGCAAAGTATGGCTACACCTTC.

The rearrangement uses TRBV29-1 and TRBJ2-3; D is possibly TRBD1 (5 bases). The CDR3 loop spans 14 amino acids. Germline V gene data show CDR1 as SQVTM and CDR2 as ANQGSEA. Trimming removed 3 bases at V and 11 bases at J, with 21 bases between. CDR3 coding DNA: TGCAGCGTTGAGGCTCCAACACTAACTCAGGGGCAGTATTTT. It codes for CSVEAPTLTQGQYF.

This rearrangement joins TRBV29-1 to TRBJ1-1; the D is unclear. V lost 6 bases, J lost 5 bases, and 10 bases lay in between. CDR3 length equals 11 residues. CDR1 is SQVTM, CDR2 ANQGSEA, per germline. The CDR3 loop reads CSVRQVTEAFF. In DNA form, the CDR3 reads TGCAGCGTGCGGCAGGTGACTGAAGCTTTCTTT.

The rearrangement uses TRBV10-1 and TRBJ2-7; perhaps TRBD2 as D (6 bases). Trimming cost V 0 bases and J 6 bases, with 12 bases left between them. CDR1 is WNHNN and CDR2 is SYGVQD in the germline V gene (reference sequence). The CDR3 has 14 residues. As DNA, the CDR3 is TGCGCCAGCAGTGAGTCTGGACTAATTGCCGAGCAGTACTTC. It yields the protein CASSESGLIAEQYF.

The chain uses TRBV2 and TRBJ2-5; 8 nucleotides align to TRBD1. The CDR3 sequence is 14 residues long. The V gene end was trimmed by 6 bases and the J gene end by 1 base; junction bases not matched to a gene: 4. Germline loops: CDR1 SNHLY, CDR2 FYNNEI. The CDR3 DNA reads TGTGCCAGCAGACGGGGGACAGGCCAAGAGACCCAGTACTTC. Its protein is CASRRGTGQETQYF.

The chain joins TRBV19 to TRBJ2-4; D unresolved. Trimming pared 1 base from V and 1 base from J, leaving 8 bases between. The CDR3 is 15 amino acids. CDR1 LNHDA and CDR2 SQIVND come from the germline V gene (reference sequence). CDR3 sequence (DNA): TGTGCCAGTAGTATAGGGGGTGGGGCCAAAAACATTCAGTACTTC. Its translation: CASSIGGGAKNIQYF.

This chain joins TRBV10-3 and TRBJ2-7; possible D gene TRBD2, 8 bases. Germline V lookup: CDR1 ENHRY, CDR2 SYGVKD. V lost 5 bases to trimming and J lost 5 bases, with 28 bases between them. This CDR3 contains 18 residues. The CDR3 DNA sequence: TGTGCCATCAGTAATCAGGGGGGCCCCGGGACTAGGGGCAACGAGCAGTACTTC. The encoded protein is CAISNQGGPGTRGNEQYF.

This clone has a single count. The gene calls are TRBV5-1 and TRBJ2-2; TRBD2 matches 10 bases. Germline V gene lookup returns CDR1 SGHRS and CDR2 YFSETQ. V was clipped by 2 bases and J by 4 bases; unmatched bases: 8. This CDR3 comprises 17 residues. The CDR3 bases are TGCGCCAGCAGCTTAACTAGCGGGACGGAGATCACCGGGGAGCTGTTTTTT. This sequence encodes CASSLTSGTEITGELFF.

The chain links TRBV6-5 to TRBJ1-6; D is perhaps TRBD1 (6 bases). The germline gives CDR1 MNHEY, CDR2 SVGAGI. Trimming removed 1 base at V and 10 bases at J, with 11 bases between. The CDR3 totals 14 residues. This CDR3 reads CASSYLDSSSPLHF. CDR3 bases: TGTGCCAGCAGTTACTTGGACAGCTCCTCACCCCTCCACTTT.

The rearrangement joins TRBV18 to TRBJ2-5; 9 nucleotides line up with TRBD1. The CDR3 sequence is 16 residues long. The V gene's germline CDR1 is KGHSH and CDR2 LQKENI. The J segment lost 4 bases and the V segment lost 6 bases, leaving 12 bases of the junction unmatched. The CDR3 region has the DNA TGTGCCAGCTCCCAAAACGGGGGACAGGGCGGAGAGACCCAGTACTTC. Protein: CASSQNGGQGGETQYF.

The V and J genes are TRBV28 and TRBJ2-3; 10 bases are a match to TRBD2. Trimming removed 8 bases from V and 12 bases from J; junction bases left unmatched: 11. This CDR3 has 13 amino acids. CDR1 MDHEN and CDR2 SYDVKM come from the germline V gene. The chain's CDR3 is CASQRIAGGLQYF. CDR3 DNA sequence: TGTGCCAGCCAAAGAATAGCGGGGGGCCTCCAGTATTTT.

This sequence joins TRBV6-1 and TRBJ2-3; D is ambiguous. Deletions cut 8 bases from V and 1 base from J, with 13 bases between. CDR3 size: 14 residues. In germline, CDR1 is MNHNS, CDR2 SASEGT. CDR3 nucleotides: TGTGCCAGCCTTTCCTATCCCCGCACAGATACGCAGTATTTT. Its protein is CASLSYPRTDTQYF.

J is TRBJ2-7 and V is TRBV11-2; perhaps TRBD1 as D (5 bases). Germline values: CDR1 SGHAT, CDR2 FQNNGV. V was clipped by 1 base and J by 3 bases, with 19 bases between them. CDR3 size: 17 residues. CDR3 sequence: CASSLGRVFSGGYEQYF. As DNA, the CDR3 is TGTGCCAGCAGCTTAGGCAGGGTTTTTTCGGGTGGCTACGAGCAGTACTTC.

The CDR3, as DNA: TGTGCCAGCAGCCAAACACTCTCCGGGACAGGGAATGAAAAACTGTTTTTT. It encodes CASSQTLSGTGNEKLFF. J is TRBJ1-4 and V is TRBV4-2; 9 positions match TRBD1. Germline CDR1 and CDR2: LGHNA and YNFKEQ. With 2 bases clipped from V and 5 bases from J, the junction kept 9 bases outside the gene matches. The CDR3 loop spans 17 amino acids.

The chain recombines TRBV19 with TRBJ1-5; D is unclear. This CDR3 spans 15 amino acids. Trimming pared 7 bases from V and 6 bases from J, leaving 19 bases between. Per the germline V gene, CDR1 is LNHDA and CDR2 is SQIVND (reference sequence). CDR3 loop: CASKDSKGRSQPQHF. CDR3 bases: TGTGCCAGTAAGGATTCAAAAGGGAGGAGTCAGCCCCAGCATTTT.

The genes are TRBV7-8 and TRBJ2-7; D is possibly TRBD1 (6 bases). Germline CDR1 is SGHVS and CDR2 is FQNEAQ. V lost 5 bases and J lost 3, with 14 bases in between. There are 14 residues in the CDR3. CDR3 in DNA: TGTGCCAGCAGCAAAAAACAGGGTTACTACGAGCAGTACTTC. As protein: CASSKKQGYYEQYF.

This clone has more than one count but fewer than ten. Relative to the germline gene, one junction end is altered; a read error may explain this. The chain uses TRBV7-6 and TRBJ2-1, with TRBD2 identical over 12 bases. The CDR3 is made up of 15 amino acids. The V gene's germline CDR1 is SGHVS and CDR2 FNYEAQ. The CDR3 spells CASSMGLAGRIGPLF. The CDR3 nucleotides are TGTGCCAGCAGCATGGGACTAGCGGGTCGTATAGGCCCGCTCTTC.

V is TRBV13 and J is TRBJ1-3, with D perhaps matching TRBD1 (5 bases). The ends were cut back, 1 base at V and 8 bases at J, with 9 bases in the middle. The germline gives CDR1 PRHDT, CDR2 FYEKMQ (reference sequence). This CDR3 is built from 13 residues. CDR3 nucleotide sequence: TGTGCCAGCAGCTTAGAGCAAGGGGACACCATATATTTT. Protein product: CASSLEQGDTIYF.